Described below is a single TCR beta chain sequence and its context. This sample was included in a study of blood T cell repertoires in COVID-19. On the study more broadly: Researchers got acute and convalescent COVID-19 samples from the United States, Italy and Spain.

As originally analysed: Amplifying reference gene primers gave estimates of nucleated cell counts. Measured with immunoSEQ multiplex PCR; TCRdb has only the in-frame clones, and not every one. The V and J calls and the clone size are those of that table, but D and trimming were determined from the DNA. The table includes 120,000 to 150,000 clones, more than 80% detected once. The CDR3 length is 16 residues. Trimming removed 3 bases from V and 3 bases from J, with 16 bases in between. Germline CDR1 and CDR2: SGHVT and SQSDAQ. The genes are TRBV7-4 and TRBJ2-3; TRBD1 is a possible D gene (6 bases). The specimen sequenced was peripheral blood. The TCR sequence derives from a man younger than 30 with COVID-19, enrolled during active disease. CDR3 residues: CASSLSIKQGTDTQYF. For the CDR3, the DNA is TGTGCCAGCAGCTTGAGTATAAAACAGGGAACAGATACGCAGTATTTT.